These 3 T cell receptor beta chains share one sample of origin, sequenced in a study of vaccination and CD4 T cells after COVID-19. Oncomine TCR Beta short-read sequencing was applied to DNA from cultured CD4+ T cells. TCRdb called the PCR reads again in MiXCR, with one record for every CDR3 protein. The sample includes about 16,000 distinct CDR3 sequences, nearly 55% of them seen just once. The treatment was: approximately 11-day PBMC culture with coronavirus spike peptide pools or control peptides (ViraFEST assay). Which antigens these TCRs recognize remains unknown. Specimen: CD4+ T cells from blood, cultured in vitro, collected before SARS-CoV-2 vaccination. The receptors here all came from a human donor who had recovered from COVID-19.

The chain joins TRBV6-1 to TRBJ1-4; 7 bases agree with TRBD1. Germline assignment: CDR1 MNHNS and CDR2 SASEGT. CDR3 length: 16 residues. V lost 6 bases, J lost 5 bases, and 12 bases stayed unmatched. In DNA form, the CDR3 reads TGTGCCAGCAGATTCCACACAGGGGCCTCAAATGAAAAACTGTTTTTT. Translation: CASRFHTGASNEKLFF.

In regard to this clonotype: A read error is likely, as this CDR3 ends without the conserved phenylalanine or tryptophan. The chain has TRBV11-3 and TRBJ1-1; 11 nucleotides align to TRBD1. This CDR3 comprises 14 residues. Germline CDR1 and CDR2: SGHNT and YENEEA. V dropped 5 bases and J dropped 6; count of bases not matched to a gene: 5. CDR3 protein: CASSTGQGAAEAFI. In nucleotides, the CDR3 is TGTGCCAGCAGCACAGGACAGGGGGCCGCTGAAGCTTTCATT.

The CDR3 DNA reads TGTGCCAGCAGTGTAGACAGAGATACGCAGTATTTT. This translates into CASSVDRDTQYF. V and J are TRBV6-1 and TRBJ2-3; tentatively, D is TRBD1 (5 bases). This CDR3 contains 12 residues. The V gene lost 4 bases and the J gene lost 5 bases, with 7 bases spanning the gap. From germline, CDR1 is MNHNS and CDR2 SASEGT.